The rows below give T cell receptor beta chains drawn from one sample of a study of blood T cell repertoires in COVID-19. The table came from immunoSEQ multiplex PCR; TCRdb's copy has only in-frame clones and leaves some out. The sample consists of more than 70,000 clones, 75% to 85% of them appearing once. The sequenced sample was peripheral blood. The receptors come from a woman in her 70s with acute or convalescent COVID-19. CDR3s include the opening cysteine and the closing phenylalanine or tryptophan. A D gene is named only where the DNA matches it firmly. The size of a clone is reported for some rows only, either as once, few or many, or as a class for expanded clones.

V gene	D gene	J gene	clone size	CDR3 protein	CDR3 DNA
TRBV28	-	TRBJ2-7	few	CASSFGSGPKEQYF	TGTGCCAGCAGTTTCGGAAGCGGCCCCAAAGAGCAGTACTTC
TRBV18	-	TRBJ2-2	-	CASSPVGGTAFRSTGELFF	TGTGCCAGCTCACCAGTTGGGGGGACAGCCTTCCGATCGACCGGGGAGCTGTTTTTT
TRBV6-2/TRBV6-3	TRBD1	TRBJ1-5	-	CASSSTGRYQPQHF	TGTGCCAGCAGTTCGACAGGGAGGTATCAGCCCCAGCATTTT
TRBV6-6	-	TRBJ1-1	many	CASSYRAGEAFF	TGTGCCAGCAGTTACAGGGCGGGTGAAGCTTTCTTT
TRBV19	TRBD2	TRBJ2-1	-	CASSIGLAEDEQFF	TGTGCCAGTAGTATAGGACTAGCGGAAGATGAGCAGTTCTTC
TRBV18	TRBD1	TRBJ1-5	few	CASSPRGLVNQPQHF	TGTGCCAGCTCACCAAGGGGGCTTGTCAATCAGCCCCAGCATTTT
TRBV4-3	-	TRBJ1-2	-	CASSQGGGSNDYGYTF	TGCGCCAGCAGCCAAGGGGGGGGTTCTAACGACTATGGCTACACCTTC
TRBV7-2	TRBD1	TRBJ1-4	-	CASSLRQGSEKLFF	TGTGCCAGCAGCTTACGACAGGGCAGCGAAAAACTGTTTTTT
TRBV7-9	-	TRBJ1-1	-	CASSPMNTEAFF	TGTGCCAGCAGCCCAATGAACACTGAAGCTTTCTTT
TRBV6-4	TRBD2	TRBJ2-1	-	CASSPSGAYNEQFF	TGTGCCAGCAGTCCCAGCGGGGCCTACAATGAGCAGTTCTTC
TRBV6-5	-	TRBJ1-3	-	CASRGHAKTGNTIYF	TGTGCCAGCAGGGGACACGCGAAGACTGGAAACACCATATATTTT
TRBV19	-	TRBJ1-1	-	CASTWRGMGNTEAFF	TGTGCCAGTACCTGGCGGGGCATGGGGAACACTGAAGCTTTCTTT
TRBV7-9	TRBD1	TRBJ1-2	-	CASSLGDRENGYTF	TGTGCCAGCAGCTTAGGGGACAGGGAAAATGGCTACACCTTC
TRBV19	TRBD1	TRBJ1-1	once	CASSNRGPTMNTEAFF	TGTGCCAGTAGCAACAGGGGGCCGACCATGAACACTGAAGCTTTCTTT
TRBV4-1	TRBD2	TRBJ2-1	-	CASSQDLGLAGRMNEQFF	TGCGCCAGCAGCCAAGATCTAGGACTAGCGGGGAGAATGAATGAGCAGTTCTTC
TRBV14	-	TRBJ2-5	-	CASSQRLARETQYF	TGTGCCAGCAGCCAAAGGCTAGCGCGGGAGACCCAGTACTTC
TRBV2	TRBD1	TRBJ2-7	few	CASSVGQGLYEQYF	TGTGCCAGCAGTGTTGGACAGGGGTTGTACGAGCAGTACTTC
TRBV7-2	TRBD2	TRBJ2-7	few	CASSLVASLAGGYEQYF	TGTGCCAGCAGCTTAGTGGCCTCTCTAGCGGGAGGCTACGAGCAGTACTTC
TRBV6-6	-	TRBJ2-7	once	CASRVTGTYEQYF	TGTGCCAGCAGGGTGACTGGAACCTACGAGCAGTACTTC
TRBV15	TRBD1	TRBJ2-5	-	CATRRGGGAETQYF	TGTGCCACCAGGAGAGGGGGCGGAGCAGAGACCCAGTACTTC
TRBV9	TRBD2	TRBJ2-5	-	CASSGGTSEKETQYF	TGTGCCAGCAGCGGCGGGACTAGCGAAAAAGAGACCCAGTACTTC
TRBV28	-	TRBJ2-5	-	CASSLPGLADGETQYF	TGTGCCAGCAGTTTGCCCGGGTTGGCAGATGGGGAGACCCAGTACTTC
TRBV19	-	TRBJ1-5	-	CASSKQALNQPQHF	TGTGCCAGTAGTAAGCAGGCCCTCAATCAGCCCCAGCATTTT
TRBV5-1	TRBD1	TRBJ2-2	-	CASSLVGQALTGELFF	TGCGCCAGCAGCTTGGTCGGACAGGCCCTCACCGGGGAGCTGTTTTTT
TRBV19	-	TRBJ1-5	-	CASSIQEISNQPQHF	TGTGCCAGTAGTATACAAGAGATTAGCAATCAGCCCCAGCATTTT
TRBV30	TRBD2	TRBJ2-1	-	CAWSGGLARHNEQFF	TGTGCCTGGAGTGGAGGACTAGCTCGGCACAATGAGCAGTTCTTC
TRBV28	TRBD1	TRBJ1-1	-	CASSPSDRENTEAFF	TGTGCCAGCAGTCCCTCGGACAGGGAGAACACTGAAGCTTTCTTT
TRBV5-5	-	TRBJ2-1	few	CASSLKRVVGYGEQFF	TGTGCCAGCAGCTTAAAGCGGGTAGTGGGTTACGGTGAGCAGTTCTTC
TRBV7-2	-	TRBJ2-1	-	CASSWTRSSPYNEQFF	TGTGCCAGCAGCTGGACTCGCTCCTCCCCCTACAATGAGCAGTTCTTC
TRBV7-9	TRBD1	TRBJ1-1	-	CASSLPKGAGTEAFF	TGTGCCAGCAGCTTACCCAAGGGGGCCGGAACTGAAGCTTTCTTT
TRBV2	TRBD1	TRBJ2-1	-	CASSGRGSYNEQFF	TGTGCCAGCAGTGGCAGGGGGTCCTACAATGAGCAGTTCTTC
TRBV5-1	-	TRBJ1-4	-	CASRLGLGEKLFF	TGCGCCAGCAGGCTCGGACTTGGTGAAAAACTGTTTTTT
TRBV28	TRBD1	TRBJ2-7	-	CASSSDRALYEQYF	TGTGCCAGCAGTTCGGACAGGGCCCTCTACGAGCAGTACTTC
TRBV5-1	-	TRBJ2-3	-	CASSVLDTQYF	TGCGCCAGCAGCGTCTTGGATACGCAGTATTTT
TRBV27	-	TRBJ2-3	-	CASSLKSFTPTDTQYF	TGTGCCAGCAGTTTAAAAAGCTTCACTCCCACAGATACGCAGTATTTT
TRBV7-2	TRBD2	TRBJ2-1	few	CASSPWTSGIDNEQFF	TGTGCCAGCAGCCCCTGGACTAGCGGGATCGACAATGAGCAGTTCTTC
TRBV5-1	TRBD1	TRBJ2-3	-	CASSSGQGFTDTQYF	TGCGCCAGCAGCTCTGGACAGGGTTTCACAGATACGCAGTATTTT
TRBV7-8	TRBD2	TRBJ2-3	-	CASDPSGRGDTQYF	TGTGCCAGTGACCCTAGCGGGAGAGGAGATACGCAGTATTTT
TRBV27	-	TRBJ2-1	-	CASSSGRGGGSNYNEQFF	TGTGCCAGCAGTTCCGGGCGGGGAGGAGGGAGTAACTACAATGAGCAGTTCTTC
TRBV6-1	TRBD2	TRBJ2-1	-	CASSETLAGGYNEQFF	TGTGCCAGCAGTGAAACCCTAGCGGGAGGATACAATGAGCAGTTCTTC
TRBV24-1	TRBD2	TRBJ2-2	-	CATRAGGETGELFF	TGTGCCACCAGGGCGGGAGGAGAAACCGGGGAGCTGTTTTTT
TRBV3-1/TRBV3-2	TRBD2	TRBJ2-4	-	CASSEGLAGVGIQYF	TGTGCCAGCAGCGAAGGACTAGCGGGAGTCGGCATTCAGTACTTC
TRBV28	TRBD1	TRBJ1-1	-	CASSTRTGSSTEAFF	TGTGCCAGCAGTACACGGACAGGGTCGAGCACTGAAGCTTTCTTT
TRBV5-1	TRBD1	TRBJ2-2	-	CASSLAGTGVNTGELFF	TGCGCCAGCAGCTTGGCCGGGACAGGGGTGAACACCGGGGAGCTGTTTTTT
TRBV7-2	-	TRBJ2-1	-	CASSLAALVSPTPEQFF	TGTGCCAGCAGCTTAGCGGCGCTAGTCTCCCCCACACCTGAGCAGTTCTTC
TRBV2	-	TRBJ1-4	-	CASSEPPRTGKLQGEKLFF	TGTGCCAGCAGTGAACCCCCAAGAACGGGTAAACTCCAGGGGGAAAAACTGTTTTTT
TRBV5-4	TRBD1	TRBJ2-7	-	CASSQTGGGYEQYF	TGTGCCAGCAGCCAGACAGGGGGCGGGTACGAGCAGTACTTC
TRBV15	TRBD1	TRBJ1-5	-	CATSSLGQGGSNQPQHF	TGTGCCACCAGCAGCCTTGGACAGGGTGGGAGCAATCAGCCCCAGCATTTT
TRBV6-2/TRBV6-3	-	TRBJ2-7	-	CASSDYYEQYF	TGTGCCAGCAGCGACTACTACGAGCAGTACTTC
TRBV21-1	-	TRBJ2-7	-	CASSPTGYSYEQYF	TGTGCCAGCAGCCCCACAGGGTACTCCTACGAGCAGTACTTC